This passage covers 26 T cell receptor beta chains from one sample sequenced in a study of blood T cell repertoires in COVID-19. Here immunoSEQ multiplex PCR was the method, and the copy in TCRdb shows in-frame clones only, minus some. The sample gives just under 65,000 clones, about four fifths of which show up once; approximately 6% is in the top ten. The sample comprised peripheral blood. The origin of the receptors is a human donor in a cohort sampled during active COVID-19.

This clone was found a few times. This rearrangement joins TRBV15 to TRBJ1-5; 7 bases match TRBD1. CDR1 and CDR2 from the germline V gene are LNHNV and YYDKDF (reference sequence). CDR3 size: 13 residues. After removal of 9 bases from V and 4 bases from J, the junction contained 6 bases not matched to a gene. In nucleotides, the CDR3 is TGTGCCACAGGCCTACAGGGGAATCAGCCCCAGCATTTT. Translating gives CATGLQGNQPQHF.

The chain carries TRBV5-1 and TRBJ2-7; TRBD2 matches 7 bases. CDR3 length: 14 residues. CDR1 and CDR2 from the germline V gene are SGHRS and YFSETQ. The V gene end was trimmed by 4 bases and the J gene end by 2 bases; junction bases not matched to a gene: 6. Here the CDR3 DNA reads TGCGCCAGCAGCCCCCTCGCGGGAGCCTACGAGCAGTACTTC. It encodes CASSPLAGAYEQYF.

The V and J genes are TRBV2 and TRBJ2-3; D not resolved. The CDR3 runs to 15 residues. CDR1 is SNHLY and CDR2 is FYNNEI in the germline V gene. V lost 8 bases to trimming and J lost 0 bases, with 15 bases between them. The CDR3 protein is CASSARLYSTDTQYF. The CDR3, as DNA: TGTGCCAGCTCGGCCCGACTCTATAGCACAGATACGCAGTATTTT.

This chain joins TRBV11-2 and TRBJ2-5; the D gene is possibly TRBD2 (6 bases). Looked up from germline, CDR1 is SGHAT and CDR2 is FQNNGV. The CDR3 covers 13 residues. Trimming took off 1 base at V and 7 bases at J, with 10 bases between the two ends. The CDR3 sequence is CASSLAGEVTQYF. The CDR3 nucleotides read TGTGCCAGCAGCTTAGCGGGAGAAGTGACCCAGTACTTC.

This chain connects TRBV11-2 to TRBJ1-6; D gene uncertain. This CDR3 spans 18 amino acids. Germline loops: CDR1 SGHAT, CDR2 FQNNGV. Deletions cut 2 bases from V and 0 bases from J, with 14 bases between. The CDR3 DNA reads TGTGCCAGCAGCTTATACCCACTGCTTAGCTCCTATAATTCACCCCTCCACTTT. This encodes CASSLYPLLSSYNSPLHF. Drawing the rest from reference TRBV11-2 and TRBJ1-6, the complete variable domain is EAGVAQSPRYKIIEKRQSVAFWCNPISGHATLYWYQQILGQGPKLLIQFQNNGVVDDSQLPKDRFSAERLKGVDSTLKIQPAKLEDSAVYLCASSLYPLLSSYNSPLHFGNGTRLTVT.

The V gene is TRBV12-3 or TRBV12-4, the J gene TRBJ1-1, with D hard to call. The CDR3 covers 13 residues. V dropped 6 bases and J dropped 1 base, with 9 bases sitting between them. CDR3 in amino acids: CASRKQQNTEAFF. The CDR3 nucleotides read TGTGCCAGCAGAAAACAGCAGAACACTGAAGCTTTCTTT.

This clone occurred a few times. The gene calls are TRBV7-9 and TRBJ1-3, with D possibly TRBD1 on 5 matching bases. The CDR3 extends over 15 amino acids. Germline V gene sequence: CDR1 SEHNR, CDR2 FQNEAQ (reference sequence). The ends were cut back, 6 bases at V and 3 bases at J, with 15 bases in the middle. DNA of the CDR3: TGTGCCAGCAGGGGGCAGGGTGTCGGTGGAAACACCATATATTTT. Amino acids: CASRGQGVGGNTIYF.

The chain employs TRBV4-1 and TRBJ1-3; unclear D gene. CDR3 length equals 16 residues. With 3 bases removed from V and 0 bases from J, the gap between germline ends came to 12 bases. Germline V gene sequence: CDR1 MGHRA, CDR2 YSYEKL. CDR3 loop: CASSQPSRGSGNTIYF. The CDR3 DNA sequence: TGCGCCAGCAGCCAGCCATCCCGAGGCTCTGGAAACACCATATATTTT.

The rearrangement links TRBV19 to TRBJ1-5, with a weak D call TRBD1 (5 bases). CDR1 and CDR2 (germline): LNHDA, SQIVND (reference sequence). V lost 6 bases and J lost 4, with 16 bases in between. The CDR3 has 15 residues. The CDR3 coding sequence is TGTGCCAGTAGCGGGACTCTAGGTCCTAATCAGCCCCAGCATTTT. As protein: CASSGTLGPNQPQHF. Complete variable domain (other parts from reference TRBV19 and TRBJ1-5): DGGITQSPKYLFRKEGQNVTLSCEQNLNHDAMYWYRQDPGQGLRLIYYSQIVNDFQKGDIAEGYSVSREKKESFPLTVTSAQKNPTAFYLCASSGTLGPNQPQHFGDGTRLSIL.

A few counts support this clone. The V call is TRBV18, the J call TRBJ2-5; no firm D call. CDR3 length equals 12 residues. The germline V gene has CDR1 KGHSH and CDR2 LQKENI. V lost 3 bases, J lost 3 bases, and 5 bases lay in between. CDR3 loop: CASSPFEETQYF. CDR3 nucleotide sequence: TGTGCCAGCTCACCCTTTGAAGAGACCCAGTACTTC.

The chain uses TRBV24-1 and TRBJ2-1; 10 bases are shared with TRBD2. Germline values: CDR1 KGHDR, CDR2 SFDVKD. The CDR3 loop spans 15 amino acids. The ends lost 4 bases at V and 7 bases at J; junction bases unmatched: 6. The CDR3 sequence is CATSDSGGAGNEQFF. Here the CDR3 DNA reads TGTGCCACCAGTGACAGCGGGGGGGCGGGAAATGAGCAGTTCTTC.

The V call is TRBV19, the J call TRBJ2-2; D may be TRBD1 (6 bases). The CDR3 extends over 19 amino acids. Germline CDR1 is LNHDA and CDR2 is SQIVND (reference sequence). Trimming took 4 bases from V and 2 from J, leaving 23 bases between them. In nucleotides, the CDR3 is TGTGCCAGTAGTACGGACAGTCTCCCGGTGTGCGCCAACACCGGGGAGCTGTTTTTT. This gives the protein CASSTDSLPVCANTGELFF.

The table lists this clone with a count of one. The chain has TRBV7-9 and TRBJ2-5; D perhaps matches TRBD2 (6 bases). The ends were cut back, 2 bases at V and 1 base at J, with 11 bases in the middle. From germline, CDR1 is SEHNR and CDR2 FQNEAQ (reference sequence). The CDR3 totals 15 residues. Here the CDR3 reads CASSLTPGAQETQYF. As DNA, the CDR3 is TGTGCCAGCAGCTTAACCCCGGGAGCCCAAGAGACCCAGTACTTC.

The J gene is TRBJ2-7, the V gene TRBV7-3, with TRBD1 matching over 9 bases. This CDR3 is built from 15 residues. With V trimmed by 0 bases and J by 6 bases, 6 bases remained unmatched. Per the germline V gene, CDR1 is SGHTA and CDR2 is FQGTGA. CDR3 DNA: TGTGCCAGCAGCTTAACTGGGACAGGGTGGGCCGAGCAGTACTTC. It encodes CASSLTGTGWAEQYF. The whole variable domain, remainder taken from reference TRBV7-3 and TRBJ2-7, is GAGVSQTPSNKVTEKGKYVELRCDPISGHTALYWYRQSLGQGPEFLIYFQGTGAADDSGLPNDRFFAVRPEGSVSTLKIQRTERGDSAVYLCASSLTGTGWAEQYFGPGTRLTVT.

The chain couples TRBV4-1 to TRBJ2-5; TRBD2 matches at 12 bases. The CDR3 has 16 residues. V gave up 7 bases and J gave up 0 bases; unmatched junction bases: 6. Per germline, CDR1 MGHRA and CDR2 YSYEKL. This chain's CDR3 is CASKRTSGGNQETQYF. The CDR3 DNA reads TGCGCCAGCAAGAGAACTAGCGGGGGGAACCAAGAGACCCAGTACTTC.

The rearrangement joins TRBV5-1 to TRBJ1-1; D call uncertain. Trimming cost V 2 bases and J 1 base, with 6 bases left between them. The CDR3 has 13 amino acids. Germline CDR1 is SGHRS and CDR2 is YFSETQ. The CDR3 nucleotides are TGCGCCAGCAGCTTCGACAAGAACACTGAAGCTTTCTTT. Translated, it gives CASSFDKNTEAFF.

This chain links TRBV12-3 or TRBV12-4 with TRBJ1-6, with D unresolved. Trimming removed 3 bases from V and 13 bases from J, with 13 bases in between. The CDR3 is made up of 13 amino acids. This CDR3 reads CASSFKIGAPLHF. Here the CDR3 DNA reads TGTGCCAGCAGTTTTAAAATCGGAGCTCCCCTCCACTTT.

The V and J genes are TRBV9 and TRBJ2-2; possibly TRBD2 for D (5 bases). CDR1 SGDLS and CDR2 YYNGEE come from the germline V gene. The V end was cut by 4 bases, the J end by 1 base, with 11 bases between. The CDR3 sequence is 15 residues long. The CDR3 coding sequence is TGTGCCAGCAGCTTAGGACTGGGGAACACCGGGGAGCTGTTTTTT. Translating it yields CASSLGLGNTGELFF.

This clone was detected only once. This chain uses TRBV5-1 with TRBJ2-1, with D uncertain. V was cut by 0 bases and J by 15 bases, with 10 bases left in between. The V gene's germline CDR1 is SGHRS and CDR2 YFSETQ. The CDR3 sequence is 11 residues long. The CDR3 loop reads CASSLDMARFF. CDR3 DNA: TGCGCCAGCAGCTTGGATATGGCACGGTTCTTC.

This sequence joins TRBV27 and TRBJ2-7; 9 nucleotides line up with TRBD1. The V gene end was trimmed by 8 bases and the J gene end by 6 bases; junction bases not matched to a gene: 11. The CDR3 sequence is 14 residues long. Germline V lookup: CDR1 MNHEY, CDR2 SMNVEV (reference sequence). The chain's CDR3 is CASGPGTGQGEQYF. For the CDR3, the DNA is TGTGCCAGCGGACCCGGGACAGGGCAAGGCGAGCAGTACTTC.

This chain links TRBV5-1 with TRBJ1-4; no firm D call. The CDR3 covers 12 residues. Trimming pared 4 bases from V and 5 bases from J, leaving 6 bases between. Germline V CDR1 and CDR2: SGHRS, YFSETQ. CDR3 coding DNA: TGCGCCAGCAGCCTACGAAATGAAAAACTGTTTTTT. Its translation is CASSLRNEKLFF.

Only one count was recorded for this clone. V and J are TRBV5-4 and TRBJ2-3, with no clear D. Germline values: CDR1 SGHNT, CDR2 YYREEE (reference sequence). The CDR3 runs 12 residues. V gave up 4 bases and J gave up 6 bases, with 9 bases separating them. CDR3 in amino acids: CASSPRSDTQYF. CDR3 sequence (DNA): TGTGCCAGCAGCCCCCGGTCGGATACGCAGTATTTT.

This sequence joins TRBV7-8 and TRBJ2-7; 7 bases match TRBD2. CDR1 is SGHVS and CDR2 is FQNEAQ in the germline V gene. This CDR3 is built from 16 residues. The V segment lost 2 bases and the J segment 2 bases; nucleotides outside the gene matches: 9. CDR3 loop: CASSLSGREAPYEQYF. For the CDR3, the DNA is TGTGCCAGCAGCTTAAGTGGGAGGGAGGCCCCCTACGAGCAGTACTTC.

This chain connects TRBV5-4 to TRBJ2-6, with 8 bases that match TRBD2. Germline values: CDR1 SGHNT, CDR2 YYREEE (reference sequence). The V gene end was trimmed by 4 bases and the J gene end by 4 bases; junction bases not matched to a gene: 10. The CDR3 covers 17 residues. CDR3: CASSPVAGSSGANVLTF. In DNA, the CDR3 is TGTGCCAGCAGCCCGGTAGCGGGAAGCTCCGGGGCCAACGTCCTGACTTTC.

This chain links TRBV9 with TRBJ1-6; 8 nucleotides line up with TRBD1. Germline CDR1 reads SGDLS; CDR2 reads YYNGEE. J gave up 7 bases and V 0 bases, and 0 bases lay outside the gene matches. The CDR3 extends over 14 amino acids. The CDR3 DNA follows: TGTGCCAGCAGCGTAGGACAGGGGAATTCACCCCTCCACTTT. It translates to CASSVGQGNSPLHF.

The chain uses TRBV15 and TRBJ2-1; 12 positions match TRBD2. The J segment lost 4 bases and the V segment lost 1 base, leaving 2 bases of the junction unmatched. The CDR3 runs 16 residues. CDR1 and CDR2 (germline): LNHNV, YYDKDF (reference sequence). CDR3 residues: CATSRGLAGGYNEQFF. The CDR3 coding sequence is TGTGCCACCAGCAGAGGCCTAGCGGGAGGGTACAATGAGCAGTTCTTC.